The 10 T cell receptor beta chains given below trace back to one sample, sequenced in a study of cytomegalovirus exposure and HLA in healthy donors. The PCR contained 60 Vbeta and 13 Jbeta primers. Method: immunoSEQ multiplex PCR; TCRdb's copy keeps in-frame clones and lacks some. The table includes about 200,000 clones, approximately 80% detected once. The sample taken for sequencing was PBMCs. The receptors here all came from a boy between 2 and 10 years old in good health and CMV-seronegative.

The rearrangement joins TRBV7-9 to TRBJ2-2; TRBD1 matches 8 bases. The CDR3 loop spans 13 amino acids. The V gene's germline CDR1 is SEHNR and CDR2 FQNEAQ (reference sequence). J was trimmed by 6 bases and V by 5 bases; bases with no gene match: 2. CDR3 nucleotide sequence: TGTGCCAGCAGCGACAGGGGATCCGGGGAGCTGTTTTTT. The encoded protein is CASSDRGSGELFF.

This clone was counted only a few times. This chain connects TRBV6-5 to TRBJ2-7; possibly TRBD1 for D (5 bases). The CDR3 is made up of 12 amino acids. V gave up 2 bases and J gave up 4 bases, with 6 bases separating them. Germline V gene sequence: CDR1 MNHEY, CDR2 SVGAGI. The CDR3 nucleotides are TGTGCCAGCAGTTACGACAGATACGAGCAGTACTTC. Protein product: CASSYDRYEQYF.

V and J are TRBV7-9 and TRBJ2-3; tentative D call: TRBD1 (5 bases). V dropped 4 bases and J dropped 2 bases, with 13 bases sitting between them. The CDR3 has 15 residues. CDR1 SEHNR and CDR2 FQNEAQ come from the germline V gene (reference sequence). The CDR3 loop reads CASSWVGPNTDTQYF. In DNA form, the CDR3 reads TGTGCCAGCAGCTGGGTGGGGCCGAACACAGATACGCAGTATTTT.

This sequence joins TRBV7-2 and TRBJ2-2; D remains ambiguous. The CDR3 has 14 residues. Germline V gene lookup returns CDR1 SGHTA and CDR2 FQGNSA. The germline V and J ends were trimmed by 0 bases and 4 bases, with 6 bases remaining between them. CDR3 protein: CASSLARATGELFF. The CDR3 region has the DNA TGTGCCAGCAGCTTAGCGCGAGCCACCGGGGAGCTGTTTTTT.

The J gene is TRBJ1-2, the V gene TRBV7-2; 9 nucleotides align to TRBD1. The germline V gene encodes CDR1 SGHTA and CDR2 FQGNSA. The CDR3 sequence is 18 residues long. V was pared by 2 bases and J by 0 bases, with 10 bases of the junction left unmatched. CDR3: CASSLSSGTGLSNYGYTF. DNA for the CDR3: TGTGCCAGCAGCTTATCGTCTGGGACAGGGCTCTCTAACTATGGCTACACCTTC.

The CDR3: CAWSDLWQVGYTF. In DNA, the CDR3 is TGTGCCTGGAGTGATCTGTGGCAGGTTGGCTACACCTTC. The rearrangement uses TRBV30 and TRBJ1-2; no definite D call. This CDR3 has 13 residues. Trimming left V 1 base short and J 7 bases short, with 13 bases between. In germline, CDR1 is GTSNPN, CDR2 SVGIG (reference sequence).

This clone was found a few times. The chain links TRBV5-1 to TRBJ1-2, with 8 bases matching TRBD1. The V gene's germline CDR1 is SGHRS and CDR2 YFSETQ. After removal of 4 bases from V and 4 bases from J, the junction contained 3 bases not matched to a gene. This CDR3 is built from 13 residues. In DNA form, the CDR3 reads TGCGCCAGCAGCGCCACAGGGGGCTATGGCTACACCTTC. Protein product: CASSATGGYGYTF.

The CDR3 loop reads CASSPDRANTGELFF. CDR3 bases: TGCGCCAGCAGCCCGGACAGGGCGAACACCGGGGAGCTGTTTTTT. The chain has TRBV4-1 and TRBJ2-2, with 8 positions matching TRBD1. The V segment lost 4 bases and the J segment 0 bases; nucleotides outside the gene matches: 1. The CDR3 runs 15 residues. Germline V gives CDR1 MGHRA, CDR2 YSYEKL.

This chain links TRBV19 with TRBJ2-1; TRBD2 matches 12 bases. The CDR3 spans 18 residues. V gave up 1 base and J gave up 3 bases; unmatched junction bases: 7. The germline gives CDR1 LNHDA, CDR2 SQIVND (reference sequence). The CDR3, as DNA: TGTGCCAGTAGTATAGGAACTAGCGGGGGGTTTCGCTACAATGAGCAGTTCTTC. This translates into CASSIGTSGGFRYNEQFF.

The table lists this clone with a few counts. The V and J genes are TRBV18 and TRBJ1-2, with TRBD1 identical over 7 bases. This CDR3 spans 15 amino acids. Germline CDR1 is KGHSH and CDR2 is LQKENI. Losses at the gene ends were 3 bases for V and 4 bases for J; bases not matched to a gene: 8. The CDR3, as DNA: TGTGCCAGCTCACCCTTCGGACAGGAGGCCTATGGCTACACCTTC. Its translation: CASSPFGQEAYGYTF. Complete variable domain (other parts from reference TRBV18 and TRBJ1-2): NAGVMQNPRHLVRRRGQEARLRCSPMKGHSHVYWYRQLPEEGLKFMVYLQKENIIDESGMPKERFSAEFPKEGPSILRIQQVVRGDSAAYFCASSPFGQEAYGYTFGSGTRLTVV.